This T cell receptor (beta chain) was sequenced during a study of T cell repertoires in cytomegalovirus infection. Turning to the study itself: CMV infection together with matching HLA type was indicated by public TCR beta signatures. Study conclusions and caveats: Ex vivo responses were dominated by HLA-C-restricted CMV-specific TCR beta clonotypes. Public TCR beta family frequency separated CMV-and-HLA carriers, including in an independent cohort.

Germline V CDR1 and CDR2: SEHNR, FQNEAQ (reference sequence). The CDR3 has 17 residues. V lost 5 bases and J 0 bases, leaving 14 bases between the germline ends. Using its own MiXCR run on the reads, TCRdb lists one record per CDR3 protein. The sample holds hundreds of thousands of distinct CDR3 sequences, around 11% seen once. This clonotype was picked up many times. Antigen: not known. The V call is TRBV7-9, the J call TRBJ2-6; no definite D call. The sequenced sample was PBMCs. The sequence came from a human donor in good health (CMV status not recorded). Some clones in this sample may be carry-over from other donors' samples. The CDR3 loop is CASSPPFRHSGANVLTF. CDR3 nucleotide sequence: TGTGCCAGCAGCCCCCCCTTCCGGCACTCTGGGGCCAACGTCCTGACTTTC.